The clone carrying this TCR beta chain was seen once. Its antigen is as yet unknown. This sample is part of a study of T cell responses to AZD1222 COVID-19 vaccine. Study findings and constraints: The donor cohort was predominantly white British with a female majority, and clonal diversity may have been underestimated. Unmutated variant regions are reportedly targeted by nearly half of spike-specific TCRs.

Germline CDR1 is LNHDA and CDR2 is SQIVND (reference sequence). CDR3 length equals 17 residues. The junction had 6 bases not matched to a gene; V was cut back by 4 bases and J by 4 bases. The table came from immunoSEQ multiplex PCR; TCRdb's copy has only in-frame clones and leaves some out. This table holds some 120,000 clones, less than 95% found once. This TCR was recovered from an adult in good health. The sequenced sample was peripheral blood, obtained on day 0 of MenACWY control vaccination. The chain couples TRBV19 to TRBJ1-6; TRBD1 agrees at 11 bases. The CDR3 spells CASSTDRGQTYNSPLHF. For the CDR3, the DNA is TGTGCCAGTAGTACGGACAGGGGGCAAACGTATAATTCACCCCTCCACTTT. The whole variable domain, remainder taken from reference TRBV19 and TRBJ1-6, is DGGITQSPKYLFRKEGQNVTLSCEQNLNHDAMYWYRQDPGQGLRLIYYSQIVNDFQKGDIAEGYSVSREKKESFPLTVTSAQKNPTAFYLCASSTDRGQTYNSPLHFGNGTRLTVT.